This TCR beta chain was documented in a study of cytomegalovirus exposure and HLA in healthy donors. General study points: A later analysis found that most CMV-associated TCR beta chains appeared HLA-restricted. Serostatus for CMV was the only available immune exposure information.

60 Vbeta and 13 Jbeta primers were used in PCR. Sequenced by immunoSEQ multiplex PCR; TCRdb stores in-frame clones only, minus some. The profile shows 90,000 to 150,000 clones, about three quarters of them singletons. The CDR3 sequence is 12 residues long. Trimming removed 6 bases at V and 4 bases at J, with 12 bases between. CDR1 and CDR2 from the germline V gene are SQVTM and ANQGSEA. With respect to this clone: Its antigen is not known.

This rearrangement joins TRBV29-1 to TRBJ2-5; possible D gene TRBD2, 5 bases. Sequencing was done on a sample of PBMCs. The TCR was taken from a woman younger than 45 in good health and CMV-seropositive. The CDR3 DNA reads as TGCAGCGTATGGCAGGCGGGAGAGACCCAGTACTTC. Amino acid sequence: CSVWQAGETQYF. The full variable domain, in which reference TRBV29-1 and TRBJ2-5 provide the parts outside the CDR3, is SAVISQKPSRDICQRGTSLTIQCQVDSQVTMMFWYRQQPGQSLTLIATANQGSEATYESGFVIDKFPISRPNLTFSTLTVSNMSPEDSSIYLCSVWQAGETQYFGPGTRLLVL.